This is a list of T cell receptor beta chains from one sample in a study of technical replicates of blood from a handful of donors. TCRdb keeps only in-frame clones here, not all; method: immunoSEQ multiplex PCR. The data hold about 67,000 clones, with roughly 98% observed a single time. The sequenced sample consisted of T cells isolated from PBMCs. Source of these receptors: a human donor in good health. Each CDR3 is given with its conserved first and last residue. A D gene is named only where the DNA matches it firmly. The size field is filled for only some rows; it gives once, few, many or a size class.

TRBV28	TRBD2	NA	14	TRBJ2-1	TGTGCCAGCAGTACAAGCGGGAGGGACAATGAGCAGTTCTTC	CASSTSGRDNEQFF
TRBV5-4	NA	NA	15	TRBJ2-1	TGTGCCAGCAGCTTGGATGCGGCCGTTTATGATGAGCAGTTCTTC	CASSLDAAVYDEQFF
TRBV5-1	NA	NA	16	TRBJ2-3	TGCGCCAGCAGCTTAAGTCTAGCACTTAGCCCAGATACGCAGTATTTT	CASSLSLALSPDTQYF
TRBV11-3	TRBD1	NA	15	TRBJ2-5	TGTGCCAGCAGCTCTCGGGACAGGGACCAAGAGACCCAGTACTTC	CASSSRDRDQETQYF
TRBV5-5	NA	NA	13	TRBJ2-5	TGTGCCGGACGTCAGGGGTTCCAAGAGACCCAGTACTTC	CAGRQGFQETQYF
TRBV5-1	NA	NA	17	TRBJ1-1	TGCGCCAGCAGCTTGGGTTCGGTTGGGGGGGTAGACACTGAAGCTTTCTTT	CASSLGSVGGVDTEAFF
TRBV9	TRBD1	NA	16	TRBJ2-3	TGTGCCAGCAGCGTAGCATGGACAGGCAGGACAGATACGCAGTATTTT	CASSVAWTGRTDTQYF
TRBV5-5	TRBD2	NA	16	TRBJ2-3	TGTGCCAGCAGCTCTGGACTAGCGGGGCCCACAGATACGCAGTATTTT	CASSSGLAGPTDTQYF
TRBV29-1	TRBD1	NA	13	TRBJ1-2	TGCAGCGTTGAGGTTAGGGGGCAGAATGGCTACACCTTC	CSVEVRGQNGYTF
TRBV30	NA	NA	13	TRBJ2-7	TGTGCCTGGACCACCGACAGGTTGAACGAGCAGTACTTC	CAWTTDRLNEQYF
TRBV7-8	TRBD2	NA	12	TRBJ2-3	TGTGCAAGCGGGGGCCTATCAGATACGCAGTATTTT	CASGGLSDTQYF
TRBV28	TRBD2	NA	19	TRBJ2-7	TGTGCCAGCAGTTTACGTCAGCGGGGGAAAATAATACACTTGTACGAGCAGTACTTC	CASSLRQRGKIIHLYEQYF
TRBV25-1	NA	NA	12	TRBJ1-1	TGTGCCAGCGCCTTCCGGGGCACTGAAGCTTTCTTT	CASAFRGTEAFF
TRBV10-2	NA	NA	15	TRBJ1-1	TGCGCCAGCAGTCCTATGAAGGGGGGGCGTACTGAAGCTTTCTTT	CASSPMKGGRTEAFF
TRBV5-1	TRBD1	NA	14	TRBJ1-2	TGCGCCAGCAGCAGGGACAGGGGGACGGGAGGCTACACCTTC	CASSRDRGTGGYTF
TRBV2	TRBD2	once	15	TRBJ2-3	TGTGCCAGCAGTGGCGGGGGGGCCAATGGAGATACGCAGTATTTT	CASSGGGANGDTQYF
TRBV15	NA	NA	12	TRBJ2-2	TGTGCCACCAGCATTAGTCCTGGGGAGCTGTTTTTT	CATSISPGELFF
TRBV10-3	NA	NA	12	TRBJ1-1	TGTTCCGATTGTTTACGGGACACTGAAGCTTTCTTT	CSDCLRDTEAFF
TRBV7-2	TRBD1	NA	16	TRBJ2-7	TGTGCCAGCAGCTTTGGCCTTGACAGGGCCCTCGGCGAGCAGTACTTC	CASSFGLDRALGEQYF